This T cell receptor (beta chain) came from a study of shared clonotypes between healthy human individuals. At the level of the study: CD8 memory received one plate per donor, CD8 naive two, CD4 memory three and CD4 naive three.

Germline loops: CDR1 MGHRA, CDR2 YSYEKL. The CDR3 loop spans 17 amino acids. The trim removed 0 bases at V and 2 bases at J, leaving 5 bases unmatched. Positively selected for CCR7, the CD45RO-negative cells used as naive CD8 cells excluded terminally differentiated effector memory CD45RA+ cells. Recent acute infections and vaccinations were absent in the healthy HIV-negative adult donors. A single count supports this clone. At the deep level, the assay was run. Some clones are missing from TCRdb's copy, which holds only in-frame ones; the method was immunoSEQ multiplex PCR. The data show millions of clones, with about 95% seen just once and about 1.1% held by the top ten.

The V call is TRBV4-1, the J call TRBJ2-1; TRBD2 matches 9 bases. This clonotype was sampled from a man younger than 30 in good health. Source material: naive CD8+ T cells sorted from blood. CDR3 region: CASSQDGVAGAYNEQFF. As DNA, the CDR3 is TGCGCCAGCAGCCAAGATGGGGTAGCGGGGGCCTACAATGAGCAGTTCTTC.